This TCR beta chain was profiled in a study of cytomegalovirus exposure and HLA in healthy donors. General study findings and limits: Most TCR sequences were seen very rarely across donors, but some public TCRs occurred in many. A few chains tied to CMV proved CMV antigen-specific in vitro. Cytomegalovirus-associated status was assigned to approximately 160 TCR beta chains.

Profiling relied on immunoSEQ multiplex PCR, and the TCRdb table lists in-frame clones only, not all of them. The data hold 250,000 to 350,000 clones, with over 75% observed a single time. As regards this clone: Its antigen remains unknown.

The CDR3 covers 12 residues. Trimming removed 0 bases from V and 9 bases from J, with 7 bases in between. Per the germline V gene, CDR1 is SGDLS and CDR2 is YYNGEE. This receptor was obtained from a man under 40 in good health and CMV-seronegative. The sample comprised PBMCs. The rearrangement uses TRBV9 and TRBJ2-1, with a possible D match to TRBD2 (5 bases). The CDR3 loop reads CASSVVEGEQFF. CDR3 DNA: TGTGCCAGCAGCGTAGTCGAGGGTGAGCAGTTCTTC.